This T cell receptor beta chain was sequenced in a study of T cell repertoires in cytomegalovirus infection. The wider study: Signatures in public TCR beta sequences pointed to both CMV infection and matching HLA type. Overall study findings and caveats: Frequencies of public TCR beta families were cumulated, and this identified carriers of CMV plus the relevant HLA. Across the ex vivo response, the dominant clonotypes were HLA-C-restricted CMV-specific TCR beta clonotypes.

TCRdb reanalysed the reads using MiXCR and keeps one entry per CDR3 protein. The sample contains roughly 100,000 distinct CDR3 sequences, more than 15% of which appear only once. Germline CDR1 is SGHTA and CDR2 is FQGNSA. The CDR3 consists of 14 residues. The V end lost 2 bases, the J end lost 2 bases, and 8 bases lay between the germline ends. The table lists this clonotype with many counts. Its matching antigen is unknown. J is TRBJ2-3 and V is TRBV7-2; D unclear. The source is a human donor in good health (CMV status not recorded). Some clones in this sample may be carry-over from other donors' samples. Sequenced material: PBMCs. The CDR3 spells CASSLNGITDTQYF. Written as DNA, the CDR3 is TGTGCCAGCAGCTTAAATGGGATCACAGATACGCAGTATTTT.